The present TCR beta chain was sequenced within a study of identical twins. V lost 2 bases to trimming and J lost 4 bases; unmatched junction nucleotides: 9. The CDR3 contains 16 residues. Per germline, CDR1 WSHSY and CDR2 SAAADI. Many counts were recorded for this clonotype. TCRdb re-analysed the 5' RACE reads in MiXCR, keeping a single row per CDR3 protein. Altogether 350,000 to 600,000 distinct CDR3 sequences are present, 14% being singletons, with the ten largest covering approximately 0.52%. Separately, the same data were catalogued under a study of yellow fever vaccine responses in identical twins.

Sequenced input: CD4+ T cells sorted from blood. The V gene is TRBV10-2, the J gene TRBJ2-3; TRBD2 agrees at 7 bases. The sequence derives from a woman aged 18 to 35 in good health. The DNA of the CDR3 is TGCGCCAGCAGTGAGGGGGCGGGAGTAGGGGCAGATACGCAGTATTTT. Amino acid sequence: CASSEGAGVGADTQYF.